A selection of T cell receptor beta chains follows, all from one sample in a study of STAT5B mutations in CD4+ large granular lymphocyte leukemia. The protocol was immunoSEQ multiplex PCR, while the TCRdb copy is restricted to in-frame clones and leaves out a portion. The sample contains more than 25,000 clones, just under 80% of which appear only once. Material: CD4+ T cells from blood buffy coats. Source of these receptors: a human donor in good health. The CDR3 runs from the conserved cysteine through the conserved F or W.

j_call: TRBJ2-3; v_call: TRBV6-6; cdr3_aa: CASSAQGDTQYF
j_call: TRBJ1-2; v_call: TRBV11-2; cdr3_aa: CASTGQAAINYGYTF
j_call: TRBJ2-2; v_call: TRBV7-3; cdr3_aa: CASSPDSLSGELFF
j_call: TRBJ1-1; v_call: TRBV6-6; cdr3_aa: CASSYSGEKAFF
j_call: TRBJ2-3; v_call: TRBV12-5; cdr3_aa: CASGLGGAGDTQYF
j_call: TRBJ1-1; v_call: TRBV6-5; cdr3_aa: CASSYSFGGTEAFF
j_call: TRBJ1-1; v_call: TRBV9; cdr3_aa: CASSAHLNTEAFF
j_call: TRBJ2-5; v_call: TRBV5-1; cdr3_aa: CASSFRTGETQYF
j_call: TRBJ1-1; v_call: TRBV7-2; cdr3_aa: CASSLGAQIEAFF
j_call: TRBJ2-7; v_call: TRBV29-1; cdr3_aa: CSVAQAGGYYEQYF
j_call: TRBJ1-1; v_call: TRBV4-1; cdr3_aa: CASSQTGEMNTEAFF
j_call: TRBJ2-2; v_call: TRBV5-4; cdr3_aa: CASSLLPGRDTGELFF
j_call: TRBJ2-7; v_call: TRBV5-6; cdr3_aa: CASSLYLSASYEQYF
j_call: TRBJ2-2; v_call: TRBV6-5; cdr3_aa: CASSYRSGGNTGELFF
j_call: TRBJ2-3; v_call: TRBV27; cdr3_aa: CASSLGTSGSTDTQYF
j_call: TRBJ2-7; v_call: TRBV28; cdr3_aa: CASSSTLAARPYEQYF
j_call: TRBJ1-5; v_call: TRBV6-1; cdr3_aa: CASSVSTGRYQPQHF
j_call: TRBJ1-6; v_call: TRBV28; cdr3_aa: CASSFQQTNSPLHF
j_call: TRBJ1-1; v_call: TRBV25-1; cdr3_aa: CASRGPGGSAFF
j_call: TRBJ2-7; v_call: TRBV5-1; cdr3_aa: CASSWGTSGSYEQYF
j_call: TRBJ2-3; v_call: TRBV6-5; cdr3_aa: CASRGGARDTQYF
j_call: TRBJ1-6; v_call: TRBV18; cdr3_aa: CASSPPVDNSPLHF
j_call: TRBJ1-1; v_call: TRBV4-2; cdr3_aa: CASSLTGTGRGNTEAFF
j_call: TRBJ2-7; v_call: TRBV5-1; cdr3_aa: CASSSQPTGGNYEQYF
j_call: TRBJ2-1; v_call: TRBV11-2; cdr3_aa: CASSYGPEQFF
j_call: TRBJ2-3; v_call: TRBV29-1; cdr3_aa: CSVEDPKREGNTQYF
j_call: TRBJ1-5; v_call: TRBV6-1; cdr3_aa: CASYTGRLNQPQHF
j_call: TRBJ1-1; v_call: TRBV27; cdr3_aa: CASSSSGTGNTEAFF
j_call: TRBJ2-3; v_call: TRBV18; cdr3_aa: CASSPPGSRGLNTDTQYF
j_call: TRBJ2-2; v_call: TRBV6-6; cdr3_aa: CASRSQTGTGELFF
j_call: TRBJ2-3; v_call: TRBV7-9; cdr3_aa: CASSQGQGNTDTQYF
j_call: TRBJ2-3; v_call: TRBV7-8; cdr3_aa: CASSSYRENTQYF
j_call: TRBJ1-4; v_call: TRBV2; cdr3_aa: CASSGPPGGNEKLFF
j_call: TRBJ2-7; v_call: TRBV7-6; cdr3_aa: CASSLLEPGQGYEQYF
j_call: TRBJ2-5; v_call: TRBV6-1; cdr3_aa: CASSEVFGETQYF
j_call: TRBJ2-1; v_call: TRBV7-9; cdr3_aa: CASSPAGQGGPTGYNEQFF
j_call: TRBJ1-5; v_call: TRBV27; cdr3_aa: CASRAGGGVDQPQHF
j_call: TRBJ2-1; v_call: TRBV6-5; cdr3_aa: CASSYWAGFEGNEQFF
j_call: TRBJ2-5; v_call: TRBV5-6; cdr3_aa: CASSRVTGQETQYF
j_call: TRBJ1-5; v_call: TRBV5-5; cdr3_aa: CASSLEGGFWPQHF
j_call: TRBJ2-7; v_call: TRBV19; cdr3_aa: CASSLDYSYEQYF
j_call: TRBJ2-3; v_call: TRBV5-8; cdr3_aa: CASSRQEYTDTQYF